The clone carrying this T cell receptor beta chain occurred a few times. Its antigen remains unknown. The record originates from a study of CD8 T cells in ankylosing spondylitis. Study-wide results and caveats: Researchers reportedly found disease-linked clones significantly enriched in matched ankylosing spondylitis synovial fluid.

TCRdb re-analysed the 5' RACE reads in MiXCR, keeping a single row per CDR3 protein. This sample carries a few hundred thousand distinct CDR3 sequences, around 20% of them seen once, and the ten largest clones take about 3.5%. This TCR was recovered from a female donor with ankylosing spondylitis or in good health (not recorded which). The material sequenced was blood, either unsorted or a sorted T cell fraction (not recorded which).

CDR3 loop: CASSLRTENSPLHF. In DNA, the CDR3 is TGTGCCAGCAGCTTAAGGACAGAAAATTCACCCCTCCACTTT. The chain links TRBV7-3 to TRBJ1-6; a weak D match, TRBD1 (6 bases). The CDR3 length is 14 residues. The V end was cut by 1 base, the J end by 7 bases, with 8 bases between. The germline V gene has CDR1 SGHTA and CDR2 FQGTGA.